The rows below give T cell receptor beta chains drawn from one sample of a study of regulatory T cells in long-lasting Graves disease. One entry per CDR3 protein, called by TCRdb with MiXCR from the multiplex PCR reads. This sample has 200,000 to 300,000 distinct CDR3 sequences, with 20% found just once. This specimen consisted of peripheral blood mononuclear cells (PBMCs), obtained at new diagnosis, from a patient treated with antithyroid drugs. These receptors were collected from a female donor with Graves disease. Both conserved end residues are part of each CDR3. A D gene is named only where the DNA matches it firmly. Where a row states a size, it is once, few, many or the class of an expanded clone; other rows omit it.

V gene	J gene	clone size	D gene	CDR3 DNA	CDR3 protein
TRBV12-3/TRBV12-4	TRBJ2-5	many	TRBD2	TGTGCCAGCAGTTCCGGGACTAGCGGGGGCCTCCAAGAGACCCAGTACTTC	CASSSGTSGGLQETQYF
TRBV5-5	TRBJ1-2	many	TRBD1	TGTGCCAGCAGCCCCCCCCCGACAGGGTCGAGTGGCTACACCTTC	CASSPPPTGSSGYTF
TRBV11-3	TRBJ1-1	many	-	TGTGCCAGCAGCTTCAGGACGAGTGAGGTTGAAGCTTTCTTT	CASSFRTSEVEAFF
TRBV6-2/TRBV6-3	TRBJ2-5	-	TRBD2	TGTGCCAGCAGAGTGAGCGGGTCGCGGGGGGGGCAAGACACCCAGTACTTC	CASRVSGSRGGQDTQYF
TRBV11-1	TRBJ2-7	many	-	TGTGCCAGCAGCTTATTACAGGGCGAGACCGAGCAGTACTTC	CASSLLQGETEQYF
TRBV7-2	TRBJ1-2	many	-	TGTGCCAGCAGCTACCGGGGAGTTGGCTACACCTTC	CASSYRGVGYTF
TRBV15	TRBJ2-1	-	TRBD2	TGTGCCACCAGCAGGAGGGCCGGGACTAGCGGGATGGACAATGAGCAGTTCTTC	CATSRRAGTSGMDNEQFF
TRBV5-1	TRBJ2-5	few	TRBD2	TGCGCCAGCAGCCCGACCGGGACTAGCGGGGGACAAGAGACCCAGTACTTC	CASSPTGTSGGQETQYF
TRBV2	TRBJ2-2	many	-	TGTGCCAATTCGAGACAGGCTGCCGGGGAGCTGTTTTTT	CANSRQAAGELFF
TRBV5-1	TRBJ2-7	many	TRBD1	TGCGCCAGCAGCCCTCCGACAGGGGGAGGAAACGAGCAGTACTTC	CASSPPTGGGNEQYF
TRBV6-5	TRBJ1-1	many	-	TGTGCCAGCAGTTCCTTGGGAGGGGACACTGAAGCTTTCTTT	CASSSLGGDTEAFF
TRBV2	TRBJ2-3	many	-	TGTGCCAGCAGAGAAGTATTATTTTTCTCAGATACGCAGTATTTT	CASREVLFFSDTQYF
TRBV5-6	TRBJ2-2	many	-	TGTGCCAGCAGCCCCCCCGGGGGCGTATACACCGGGGAGCTGTTTTTT	CASSPPGGVYTGELFF
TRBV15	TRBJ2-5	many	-	TGTGCCACCAGCAGAGATCGGAGGATTCTGGATGCCCAGTACTTC	CATSRDRRILDAQYF
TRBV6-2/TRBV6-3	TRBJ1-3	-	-	TGTGCCAGCAGTTACTCCTCGGGACTCGGAAACACCATATATTTT	CASSYSSGLGNTIYF
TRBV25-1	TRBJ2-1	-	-	TGTGCCAGCAGTGTCGGGTTAGGCAATGAGCAGTTCTTC	CASSVGLGNEQFF